Below, 12 T cell receptor beta chains from the same sample are listed, as sequenced in a study of blood T cell repertoires in COVID-19. Some clones are missing from TCRdb's copy, which holds only in-frame ones; the method was immunoSEQ multiplex PCR. The table shows approximately 330,000 clones, with 87% occurring only once. Sequences were obtained from peripheral blood. The receptor set was obtained from a young man with COVID-19, enrolled during active disease.

The chain joins TRBV11-3 to TRBJ1-1, with D maybe TRBD1 (6 bases). This CDR3 region has 12 residues. Germline V gene sequence: CDR1 SGHNT, CDR2 YENEEA. Deletions cut 5 bases from V and 6 bases from J, with 10 bases between. CDR3 coding DNA: TGTGCCAGCAGCCTCAGGGGAGCTGAAGCTTTCTTT. Encoded protein: CASSLRGAEAFF. Full variable domain (rest looked up from reference TRBV11-3 and TRBJ1-1): EAGVVQSPRYKIIEKKQPVAFWCNPISGHNTLYWYLQNLGQGPELLIRYENEEAVDDSQLPKDRFSAERLKGVDSTLKIQPAELGDSAVYLCASSLRGAEAFFGQGTRLTVV.

This clone appeared once. V and J are TRBV24-1 and TRBJ2-3; 10 bases are shared with TRBD1. J gave up 1 base and V 9 bases, and 0 bases lay outside the gene matches. Germline V lookup: CDR1 KGHDR, CDR2 SFDVKD. This CDR3 is 13 amino acids long. In DNA form, the CDR3 reads TGTGCCACCGGACAGGGGGGCACAGATACGCAGTATTTT. Protein sequence: CATGQGGTDTQYF.

The rearrangement joins TRBV7-2 to TRBJ2-5; 10 nucleotides agree with TRBD1. After removal of 5 bases from V and 5 bases from J, the junction contained 5 bases not matched to a gene. CDR1 and CDR2 (germline): SGHTA, FQGNSA. The CDR3 sequence is 14 residues long. In nucleotides, the CDR3 is TGTGCCAGCAGCGCTGACAGGGGGCGTGAGACCCAGTACTTC. Translated, it gives CASSADRGRETQYF.

In its sample, this clone was seen a few times. The chain employs TRBV11-2 and TRBJ2-4; D is perhaps TRBD2 (5 bases). Germline V gene lookup returns CDR1 SGHAT and CDR2 FQNNGV. This CDR3 spans 13 amino acids. V was trimmed by 2 bases and J by 8 bases, leaving 10 bases between them. Written as DNA, the CDR3 is TGTGCCAGCAGCTTAACAGCGGACGACATTCAGTACTTC. As protein: CASSLTADDIQYF.

This clone appeared a single time. The gene calls are TRBV27 and TRBJ2-5; TRBD2 agrees at 7 bases. V trimming: 10 bases; J trimming: 5 bases; junction bases outside the gene matches: 13. The CDR3 is 14 amino acids. The germline gives CDR1 MNHEY, CDR2 SMNVEV (reference sequence). CDR3 region: CATRLGAGDETQYF. DNA for the CDR3: TGTGCCACCCGTCTCGGGGCGGGAGATGAGACCCAGTACTTC.

This sequence joins TRBV7-8 and TRBJ2-1; perhaps TRBD2 as D (6 bases). This CDR3 has 14 amino acids. Trimming pared 5 bases from V and 8 bases from J, leaving 16 bases between. Per germline, CDR1 SGHVS and CDR2 FQNEAQ. In DNA, the CDR3 is TGTGCCAGCAGCCACCCGGACCCGGGGGATGAGCAGTTCTTC. Translating gives CASSHPDPGDEQFF.

The genes are TRBV18 and TRBJ1-5, with 8 bases matching TRBD1. Trimming cost V 3 bases and J 4 bases; bases outside gene matches: 8. Looked up from germline, CDR1 is KGHSH and CDR2 is LQKENI. This CDR3 has 16 amino acids. In nucleotides, the CDR3 is TGTGCCAGCTCACCGACAGGGGCGGGTATTAATCAGCCCCAGCATTTT. Protein sequence: CASSPTGAGINQPQHF. Complete variable domain (other parts from reference TRBV18 and TRBJ1-5): NAGVMQNPRHLVRRRGQEARLRCSPMKGHSHVYWYRQLPEEGLKFMVYLQKENIIDESGMPKERFSAEFPKEGPSILRIQQVVRGDSAAYFCASSPTGAGINQPQHFGDGTRLSIL.

The chain employs TRBV6-2 or TRBV6-3 and TRBJ2-7; 13 bases align to TRBD2. This CDR3 has 15 residues. The V gene end was trimmed by 6 bases and the J gene end by 4 bases; junction bases not matched to a gene: 6. Germline lookup yields CDR1 MNHEY and CDR2 SVGEGT. The CDR3 DNA reads as TGTGCCAGCAGCCTAACTAGCGGGAGGGTTTACGAGCAGTACTTC. This translates into CASSLTSGRVYEQYF.

This clone came up once. The chain couples TRBV7-2 to TRBJ2-3; D call uncertain. Germline assignment: CDR1 SGHTA and CDR2 FQGNSA. This CDR3 has 14 amino acids. Trimming cost V 1 base and J 6 bases, with 11 bases left between them. The CDR3 region has the DNA TGTGCCAGCAGCTTAGGGGCCCCTCCCGATACGCAGTATTTT. Protein: CASSLGAPPDTQYF.

The J gene is TRBJ1-1, the V gene TRBV9; D possibly corresponds to TRBD1 (6 bases). V gave up 5 bases and J gave up 0 bases, with 14 bases separating them. The CDR3 runs to 15 residues. The germline CDR1 and CDR2 sequences are SGDLS and YYNGEE. In DNA form, the CDR3 reads TGTGCCAGCAGTGGCAGTGGACAGCTGAACACTGAAGCTTTCTTT. Amino acid sequence: CASSGSGQLNTEAFF.

The V gene is TRBV6-5, the J gene TRBJ2-7; TRBD1 aligns across 9 bases. Germline V lookup: CDR1 MNHEY, CDR2 SVGAGI. The CDR3 covers 14 residues. The V gene end was trimmed by 6 bases and the J gene end by 1 base; junction bases not matched to a gene: 4. DNA for the CDR3: TGTGCCAGCAGAGACAGGGGGGGATCCTACGAGCAGTACTTC. It encodes CASRDRGGSYEQYF.

V gene TRBV28 combines with J gene TRBJ2-1; D is perhaps TRBD2 (7 bases). V lost 7 bases to trimming and J lost 9 bases, with 22 bases between them. Looked up from germline, CDR1 is MDHEN and CDR2 is SYDVKM. CDR3 length: 15 residues. The CDR3, as DNA: TGTGCCAGCAAGCCGGAAGCGGGAAGAGGGGGTGAGCAGTTCTTC. Protein sequence: CASKPEAGRGGEQFF.